Listed here are 18 T cell receptor beta chains from one sample, sequenced in a study of shared clonotypes between healthy human individuals. Using immunoSEQ multiplex PCR, the repertoire was profiled, and TCRdb retains in-frame clones only, with some absent. The sample contains roughly 2.2 million clones, roughly 92% of which appear only once. Sequencing used naive CD4+ T cells from PBMCs. Subset in this sample: CD45RA+ positively selected. The receptors were gathered from a man aged 18 to 30 in good health. Some clones in this sample may be carry-over from other donors' samples.

In the case of this clone: The junction does not match germline at one end; this may be a read error. This sequence joins TRBV9 and TRBJ1-2, with D uncertain. Per the germline V gene, CDR1 is SGDLS and CDR2 is YYNGEE. The CDR3 is 13 amino acids. CDR3 in amino acids: CASSVEVLRTPNF. The CDR3 bases are TGTGCCAGCAGCGTAGAAGTATTAAGGACGCCCAACTTC. Full variable domain (missing parts from reference TRBV9 and TRBJ1-2): DSGVTQTPKHLITATGQRVTLRCSPRSGDLSVYWYQQSLDQGLQFLIQYYNGEERAKGNILERFSAQQFPDLHSELNLSSLELGDSALYFCASSVEVLRTPNFGSGTRLTVV.

The chain recombines TRBV27 with TRBJ2-2; 14 bases line up with TRBD2. The junction had 5 bases not matched to a gene; V was cut back by 5 bases and J by 6 bases. CDR1 MNHEY and CDR2 SMNVEV come from the germline V gene (reference sequence). The length of the CDR3 is 16 residues. The CDR3 reads CASSEGLAGAAGELFF. For the CDR3, the DNA is TGTGCCAGCAGTGAGGGACTAGCGGGAGCCGCCGGGGAGCTGTTTTTT.

This clone was counted a few times. The chain employs TRBV25-1 and TRBJ1-1; D gene ambiguous. This CDR3 spans 13 amino acids. In germline, CDR1 is MGHDK, CDR2 SYGVNS. Trimming left V 2 bases short and J 9 bases short, with 13 bases between. CDR3 DNA: TGTGCCAGCAGTGAAGTTGGGAGGGTCAAAGCTTTCTTT. It yields the protein CASSEVGRVKAFF.

As concerns this clone: The same CDR3 can be traced to other DNA sequences in this sample. The chain links TRBV27 to TRBJ1-6, with D unresolved. The V gene lost 2 bases and the J gene lost 7 bases, with 3 bases spanning the gap. Germline lookup yields CDR1 MNHEY and CDR2 SMNVEV (reference sequence). This CDR3 spans 12 amino acids. The CDR3 bases are TGTGCCAGCAGTTTAGGGAATTCACCCCTCCACTTT. Protein: CASSLGNSPLHF.

The chain couples TRBV15 to TRBJ2-3; a weak D match, TRBD2 (5 bases). V gave up 0 bases and J gave up 4 bases, with 14 bases separating them. The CDR3 consists of 16 residues. CDR1 and CDR2 from the germline V gene are LNHNV and YYDKDF (reference sequence). The CDR3 reads CATSRDTAEESDTQYF. CDR3 bases: TGTGCCACCAGCAGAGATACAGCGGAGGAATCAGATACGCAGTATTTT.

This chain uses TRBV6-1 with TRBJ2-7; TRBD1 matches 10 bases. This CDR3 has 15 residues. The germline V gene encodes CDR1 MNHNS and CDR2 SASEGT. With V trimmed by 0 bases and J by 3 bases, 2 bases remained unmatched. The chain's CDR3 is CASSEAGQGSYEQYF. The CDR3 DNA is TGTGCCAGCAGTGAAGCGGGACAGGGGAGCTACGAGCAGTACTTC.

The chain has TRBV5-1 and TRBJ2-3; TRBD2 matches 7 bases. There are 16 residues in the CDR3. V lost 3 bases and J lost 2; bases outside the gene matches: 9. Germline V gene lookup returns CDR1 SGHRS and CDR2 YFSETQ. CDR3 loop: CASSSDPAGPTDTQYF. The CDR3 bases are TGCGCCAGCAGCTCAGATCCAGCGGGACCCACAGATACGCAGTATTTT.

This clone was seen only once. The chain has TRBV2 and TRBJ1-5; no reliable D call. V lost 7 bases and J 4 bases, leaving 17 bases between the germline ends. The CDR3 is made up of 15 amino acids. In germline, CDR1 is SNHLY, CDR2 FYNNEI. CDR3 residues: CASTADRGVNQPQHF. In DNA, the CDR3 is TGTGCCAGCACCGCGGATCGGGGAGTGAATCAGCCCCAGCATTTT.

The V call is TRBV5-1, the J call TRBJ1-3, with D possibly TRBD1 on 6 matching bases. Trimming shortened V by 0 bases and J by 2 bases, and 9 bases separated the two germline ends. Germline CDR1 is SGHRS and CDR2 is YFSETQ. This CDR3 is built from 15 residues. CDR3 amino acids: CASSLDRAAGNTIYF. In nucleotides, the CDR3 is TGCGCCAGCAGCTTGGACAGGGCGGCTGGAAACACCATATATTTT. The entire variable domain, with the rest obtained from reference TRBV5-1 and TRBJ1-3, is as follows: KAGVTQTPRYLIKTRGQQVTLSCSPISGHRSVSWYQQTPGQGLQFLFEYFSETQRNKGNFPGRFSGRQFSNSRSEMNVSTLELGDSALYLCASSLDRAAGNTIYFGEGSWLTVV.

This clone was seen just once. V gene TRBV5-8 combines with J gene TRBJ2-6, with 11 bases identical to TRBD1. The germline gives CDR1 SGHTS, CDR2 YDEGEE. The CDR3 contains 17 residues. J lost 1 base, V lost 3 bases, and 3 bases had no gene match. Here the CDR3 reads CASSWTGGVSGANVLTF. As DNA, the CDR3 is TGTGCCAGCAGCTGGACAGGGGGCGTTTCTGGGGCCAACGTCCTGACTTTC.

The chain combines TRBV28 with TRBJ2-4; TRBD2 is a possible D gene (5 bases). Trimming cost V 6 bases and J 2 bases, with 11 bases left between them. Germline values: CDR1 MDHEN, CDR2 SYDVKM. This CDR3 is 14 amino acids long. The CDR3 DNA is TGTGCCAGCAGCCCCCGGGGTCCCAAAAACATTCAGTACTTC. Its protein is CASSPRGPKNIQYF.

J is TRBJ1-6 and V is TRBV6-1; no definite D call. The length of the CDR3 is 14 residues. Germline-derived CDR1 and CDR2 are MNHNS and SASEGT. V lost 6 bases, J lost 6 bases, and 12 bases lay in between. CDR3 amino acids: CASRDHYANSPLHF. The DNA of the CDR3 is TGTGCCAGCAGGGACCACTACGCTAATTCACCCCTCCACTTT.

This clone is a singleton in its sample. The V gene is TRBV5-6, the J gene TRBJ1-4; D may be TRBD1 (5 bases). The V and J ends lost 4 bases and 2 bases respectively, with 12 bases between them. Per the germline V gene, CDR1 is SGHDT and CDR2 is YYEEEE. The CDR3 has 15 amino acids. The CDR3 here is CASSQFGATNEKLFF. The CDR3 nucleotides read TGTGCCAGCAGCCAGTTTGGGGCCACTAATGAAAAACTGTTTTTT.

Turning to this clone: In the same sample, other DNA sequences code for this CDR3. The rearrangement joins TRBV7-9 to TRBJ2-1; D possibly corresponds to TRBD1 (5 bases). CDR3 length: 13 residues. Between the trimmed V and J ends, which lost 5 bases and 3 bases, there was a span of 8 bases. Germline CDR1 reads SEHNR; CDR2 reads FQNEAQ (reference sequence). The CDR3 loop reads CASSLDSYNEQFF. The CDR3, as DNA: TGTGCCAGCAGCCTTGACAGCTACAATGAGCAGTTCTTC. The complete variable domain, with remaining parts taken from reference TRBV7-9 and TRBJ2-1, reads DTGVSQNPRHKITKRGQNVTFRCDPISEHNRLYWYRQTLGQGPEFLTYFQNEAQLEKSRLLSDRFSAERPKGSFSTLEIQRTEQGDSAMYLCASSLDSYNEQFFGPGTRLTVL.

This clone was detected only once. The V and J genes are TRBV11-2 and TRBJ2-1, with 14 bases identical to TRBD2. CDR1 is SGHAT, CDR2 FQNNGV, per germline. V lost 5 bases and J lost 7; bases outside the gene matches: 7. CDR3 length: 16 amino acids. The CDR3 nucleotides are TGTGCCAGCAGCATCCGGACTAGCGGGGGGATTAATGAGCAGTTCTTC. Its translation is CASSIRTSGGINEQFF.

The V gene is TRBV4-3, the J gene TRBJ1-1; D unclear. In germline, CDR1 is LGHNA, CDR2 YSLEER. The V end was cut by 1 base, the J end by 5 bases, with 11 bases between. The CDR3 totals 14 residues. CDR3 coding DNA: TGCGCCAGCAGCCAAGTACACCCGGGGACTGAAGCTTTCTTT. Encoded protein: CASSQVHPGTEAFF.

The V and J genes are TRBV2 and TRBJ1-5, with 7 bases fitting TRBD1. Germline V gene data show CDR1 as SNHLY and CDR2 as FYNNEI. The CDR3 spans 15 residues. Unmatched junction bases numbered 4, after V lost 5 bases and J lost 0 bases. CDR3 amino acids: CASSTDRVSNQPQHF. CDR3 nucleotides: TGTGCCAGCAGTACTGACAGGGTTAGCAATCAGCCCCAGCATTTT.

In its sample, this clone was seen a few times. The identical CDR3 is also encoded by other nucleotide sequences in the sample. The rearrangement uses TRBV7-3 and TRBJ2-3; the match to TRBD1 covers 9 bases. This CDR3 has 16 amino acids. Trimming cost V 2 bases and J 1 base; bases outside gene matches: 4. Germline V lookup: CDR1 SGHTA, CDR2 FQGTGA. Here the CDR3 reads CASSLSRDRGTDTQYF. In nucleotides, the CDR3 is TGTGCCAGCAGCTTATCCCGGGACAGGGGCACAGATACGCAGTATTTT.